The 13 T cell receptor beta chains below all came from one sample that was sequenced in a study of T cell clonality in common variable immunodeficiency. Using immunoSEQ multiplex PCR, the repertoire was profiled, and TCRdb retains in-frame clones only, with some absent. The specimen gives tens of thousands of clones without singletons; the ten biggest hold over 2%. Sequenced: peripheral blood mononuclear cells. These receptors originate from a person aged 18-69 years in good health.

There are many counts of this clone. The CDR3 bases that were read are TGTGCCAGCAGTTTGTGGCAGAACACTGAA. Amino acid sequence: CASSLWQNTE. The entire CDR3 sequence reads CASSLWQNTEAFF. The chain carries TRBV12-3 or TRBV12-4 and TRBJ1-1; D remains unclear. The sequence runs out 3 residues before the end of the CDR3; the remainder is reconstructed from the germline J gene. V lost 3 bases to trimming and J lost 1 base, with 6 bases between them. This CDR3 is built from 13 residues.

This clone was picked up many times. From the germline J gene comes the end of the CDR3, since the read stops 3 residues before it. The J gene is TRBJ1-2, the V gene TRBV30; no firm D call. Per germline, CDR1 GTSNPN and CDR2 SVGIG (reference sequence). The CDR3 is 13 residues long. The V and J ends lost 4 bases and 1 base respectively, with 10 bases between them. CDR3 loop: CAWTEGLNYGYTF. The CDR3 bases that were read are TGTGCCTGGACTGAAGGCCTTAACTATGGC.

This clone was recorded many times. From the germline J gene comes the end of the CDR3, since the read stops 3 residues before it. J is TRBJ2-5 and V is TRBV5-4; a weak D match, TRBD1 (6 bases). The CDR3 has 15 amino acids. Per germline, CDR1 SGHNT and CDR2 YYREEE (reference sequence). V lost 0 bases, J lost 4 bases, and 13 bases lay in between. The CDR3 sequence: CASSLARQGRETQYF. Partial CDR3 DNA: TGTGCCAGCAGCTTGGCCCGGCAGGGGCGAGAGACC.

In this sample, this clone turned up many times. The CDR3 end is not reached by the read, which stops 3 residues before it; the germline J gene fills it in. The chain carries TRBV20-1 and TRBJ2-1; 7 bases map to TRBD2. The V segment lost 3 bases and the J segment 7 bases; nucleotides outside the gene matches: 15. Germline V gene lookup returns CDR1 DFQATT and CDR2 SNEGSKA (reference sequence). The CDR3 runs 16 residues. The DNA read from the CDR3 is TGCAGTGCTAGGGACCTCAGGCGGGAGACGACTAATGAG. Its protein product is CSARDLRRETTNE. The full CDR3 protein is CSARDLRRETTNEQFF.

This clone was observed many times. CDR3 DNA, as far as it was read: TGTGCCAGCAGCCCAGGACAGGGTGGGACTGAA. The encoded protein is CASSPGQGGTE. The full CDR3 protein reads CASSPGQGGTEAFF. The chain combines TRBV5-4 with TRBJ1-1; 8 nucleotides agree with TRBD1. Read sequence stops 3 residues before the CDR3 end, and the germline J gene provides the missing end. With 4 bases clipped from V and 5 bases from J, the junction kept 7 bases outside the gene matches. Germline V gene sequence: CDR1 SGHNT, CDR2 YYREEE (reference sequence). There are 14 residues in the CDR3.

This clone was found many times. The sequenced part of the CDR3 DNA is TGTGCCAGCAGTTTGGACCGGGACTACCAAGAGACC. Translated, it gives CASSLDRDYQET. The full CDR3 sequence reads CASSLDRDYQETQYF. J is TRBJ2-5 and V is TRBV12-3 or TRBV12-4; tentative D call: TRBD2 (6 bases). The read ends 3 residues before the CDR3 terminus; that terminus is restored from the germline J gene. The CDR3 length is 15 residues. The ends were cut back, 3 bases at V and 0 bases at J, with 11 bases in the middle.

This clone was seen many times. The read falls 3 residues short of the CDR3 end, and the missing part is taken from the germline J gene. The V and J genes are TRBV18 and TRBJ2-4; D possibly corresponds to TRBD2 (6 bases). Germline V gene data show CDR1 as KGHSH and CDR2 as LQKENI. This CDR3 has 17 residues. V gave up 0 bases and J gave up 1 base, with 13 bases separating them. The chain's CDR3 is CASSPPSEGRAKNIQYF. The part of the CDR3 DNA that was read is TGTGCCAGCTCACCACCGTCCGAGGGGAGGGCCAAAAACATT.

Comment on this clone: The read terminates 3 residues ahead of where the CDR3 ends, so the germline J gene completes it. This chain joins TRBV5-1 and TRBJ1-4; tentatively, D is TRBD1 (6 bases). This CDR3 region has 15 residues. The germline V gene has CDR1 SGHRS and CDR2 YFSETQ. The sequenced part of the CDR3 DNA is TGCGCCAGCAGCGCGGACAGCCCCTATAATTCACCA. Amino acids: CASSADSPYNSP. The whole CDR3 reads CASSADSPYNSPLFF.

This clone was recorded many times. The read terminates 3 residues ahead of where the CDR3 ends, so the germline J gene completes it. This chain joins TRBV7-6 and TRBJ2-3, with a possible D match to TRBD1 (6 bases). This CDR3 region has 17 residues. Trimming shortened V by 5 bases and J by 0 bases, and 18 bases separated the two germline ends. CDR1 and CDR2 from the germline V gene are SGHVS and FNYEAQ. The covered CDR3 bases are TGTGCCAGCAGCCTAAGGATGATGGGGGCTAGCACAGATACG. As protein: CASSLRMMGASTDT. The entire CDR3 sequence reads CASSLRMMGASTDTQYF.

This clone was observed at least ten times. The CDR3 end lies 3 residues beyond the end of the read and is filled in from the germline J gene. V is TRBV13 and J is TRBJ1-1; no firm D call. Germline V CDR1 and CDR2: PRHDT, FYEKMQ (reference sequence). CDR3 length: 16 residues. Trimming took off 1 base at V and 1 base at J, with 13 bases between the two ends. The DNA read from the CDR3 is TGTGCCAGCAGCTTAGAGGCCGGACGGGGGAACACTGAA. It yields the protein CASSLEAGRGNTE. The CDR3 in its entirety is CASSLEAGRGNTEAFF.

This clone was detected ten times or more. The sequence runs out 3 residues before the end of the CDR3; the remainder is reconstructed from the germline J gene. This chain uses TRBV20-1 with TRBJ2-5; D gene ambiguous. This CDR3 spans 12 amino acids. Deletions cut 0 bases from V and 5 bases from J, with 7 bases between. The germline V gene encodes CDR1 DFQATT and CDR2 SNEGSKA (reference sequence). The sequenced CDR3 bases are TGCAGTGCTAGAGATCTCGGGGAGACC. Encoded protein: CSARDLGET. The CDR3 in full is CSARDLGETQYF.

This clone was seen repeatedly, ten times or more. The missing CDR3 end, 3 residues past where the read stops, is filled in from the germline J gene. The rearrangement links TRBV5-1 to TRBJ2-3; 8 bases align to TRBD2. V lost 0 bases to trimming and J lost 2 bases; unmatched junction nucleotides: 5. CDR1 SGHRS and CDR2 YFSETQ come from the germline V gene. The CDR3 totals 16 residues. CDR3: CASSLVERGPTDTQYF. CDR3 DNA (partial): TGCGCCAGCAGCTTGGTGGAGCGGGGGCCCACAGATACG.

This clone was picked up many times. The sequenced fragment ends 3 residues before the CDR3 boundary, so the rest is inferred from the germline J gene. V and J are TRBV9 and TRBJ2-7; TRBD2 matches at 7 bases. With 0 bases clipped from V and 4 bases from J, the junction kept 7 bases outside the gene matches. Germline CDR1 is SGDLS and CDR2 is YYNGEE. The CDR3 totals 15 residues. CDR3: CASSVAPGTTYEQYF. The sequenced part of the CDR3 DNA is TGTGCCAGCAGCGTAGCTCCAGGGACTACTTACGAG.